This T cell receptor (beta chain) was observed in a study of blood T cell repertoires in COVID-19. On the study more broadly: COVID-19 samples from acute and convalescent phases originated in the United States, Italy and Spain.

Germline CDR1 is KGHSH and CDR2 is LQKENI. The CDR3 runs 13 residues. Trimming shortened V by 4 bases and J by 4 bases, and 11 bases separated the two germline ends. Source study methods: Amplification of reference gene primers was used by the study to estimate nucleated cell counts. Generated by immunoSEQ multiplex PCR, the TCRdb table keeps only in-frame clones and is missing some. The V and J calls and the clone size are those of that table, but D and trimming were determined from the DNA. Among roughly 410,000 clones listed, approximately 91% were seen once. This sequence was found in a woman aged 40 to 55 with COVID-19, enrolled during active disease. The sample taken for sequencing was peripheral blood. V gene TRBV18 combines with J gene TRBJ2-7; possible D gene TRBD1, 6 bases. Here the CDR3 reads CASSLGGVYEQYF. Written as DNA, the CDR3 is TGTGCCAGCTCACTAGGGGGAGTTTACGAGCAGTACTTC.